This T cell receptor (beta chain) was captured in a study of blood T cell repertoires in COVID-19. Study overall: The United States, Italy and Spain provided the acute and convalescent COVID-19 samples.

There are 15 residues in the CDR3. CDR1 MNHEY and CDR2 SVGAGI come from the germline V gene. Trimming cost V 7 bases and J 2 bases; bases outside gene matches: 9. Source study methods: Amplification of reference gene primers was used by the study to estimate nucleated cell counts. Sequencing used immunoSEQ multiplex PCR; TCRdb keeps in-frame clones, though not all of them. V and J calls plus clone size are reproduced from that table; the DNA served to infer D and trimming. The table shows approximately 72,000 clones, with around 85% occurring only once. The specimen was peripheral blood. V and J are TRBV6-5 and TRBJ2-3, with 7 bases aligning to TRBD2. This TCR was sampled from an elderly woman with active or convalescent COVID-19. Here the CDR3 DNA reads TGTGCCAGCAAGCCCATAGCGGGCTACACAGATACGCAGTATTTT. This codes for CASKPIAGYTDTQYF.